This is a list of T cell receptor beta chains from one sample in a study of PD-1 blockade in classical Hodgkin lymphoma. TCRdb keeps only in-frame clones here, not all; method: immunoSEQ multiplex PCR. This table holds 20,000 to 30,000 clones, almost 70% found once. The source material was peripheral blood mononuclear cells (PBMCs), sampled at baseline. These receptors were obtained from a human donor with classical Hodgkin lymphoma. Both conserved end residues are part of each CDR3. The order of the fields is J gene, V gene, clone size, CDR3 length, CDR3 protein. Not every row has a clone size; where given, it reads once, few, many or a size class.

>TRBJ1-4|TRBV11-2|.|18
CASSLLQGAPLGDEKLFF
>TRBJ2-5|TRBV4-1|.|15
CASSQVAVDQETQYF
>TRBJ2-7|TRBV9|.|12
CASSVGEDEQYF
>TRBJ1-4|TRBV6-5|.|14
CASSYSRGRKKLFF
>TRBJ2-2|TRBV7-9|.|16
CASSSFDPSNTGELFF
>TRBJ1-1|TRBV19|.|14
CASTIGWGQERAFF
>TRBJ2-7|TRBV4-1|.|15
CASSQDGTGTYEQYF
>TRBJ2-7|TRBV28|.|20
CASSLFAQTLQGATDYEQYF
>TRBJ2-3|TRBV30|.|16
CAWGGTGGFSTDTQYF
>TRBJ2-6|TRBV6-4|.|15
CASSDRHSGANVLTF
>TRBJ1-5|TRBV2|.|15
CASTGTQNSNQPQHF
>TRBJ1-2|TRBV4-3|once|14
CASSQGTERYGYTF
>TRBJ2-3|TRBV7-9|few|13
CASSYEGTDTQYF
>TRBJ2-3|TRBV6-5|.|14
CASREGAHTDTQYF
>TRBJ2-7|TRBV7-9|.|12
CASSFTTYEQYF